This is a list of T cell receptor beta chains from one sample in a study of graft-versus-host responses after intestinal transplantation. The antigens for these receptors are not known. Using immunoSEQ multiplex PCR, the repertoire was profiled, and TCRdb retains in-frame clones only, with some absent. The data contain about 120,000 clones, approximately 95% of them singletons. This material consisted of unstimulated CD8+ T cells sorted from spleen or lymph node cells, taken before intestinal transplant. The receptors originated from a human donor who received an intestinal transplant. The CDR3 runs from the conserved cysteine through the conserved F or W. Fields, in order: CDR3 DNA, CDR3 protein, D gene, J gene, clone size, V gene. A D gene is named only where the DNA matches it firmly. Expanded clones get a size class; other rows say once, few or many, or leave the size out.

cdr3_nt: TGTGCCAGCAGCTTAGTCGGGTGGCAGAGGGAGACCCAGTACTTC
cdr3_aa: CASSLVGWQRETQYF
d_call: NA
j_call: TRBJ2-5
clone_size: NA
v_call: TRBV11-2

cdr3_nt: TGTGCCAGTAGTATGGGAGAGACCCAGTACTTC
cdr3_aa: CASSMGETQYF
d_call: NA
j_call: TRBJ2-5
clone_size: NA
v_call: TRBV19

cdr3_nt: TGTGCCAGCAGCTTGGCAGGTAGCAATGAGCAGTTCTTC
cdr3_aa: CASSLAGSNEQFF
d_call: NA
j_call: TRBJ2-1
clone_size: NA
v_call: TRBV5-4

cdr3_nt: TGTGCCAGCAGCGCCGGACTCTCCAATGAAAAACTGTTTTTT
cdr3_aa: CASSAGLSNEKLFF
d_call: NA
j_call: TRBJ1-4
clone_size: NA
v_call: TRBV9

cdr3_nt: TGTGCCAGCAGCCCTTTGGGACATAAAAGAGGCTACACCTTC
cdr3_aa: CASSPLGHKRGYTF
d_call: NA
j_call: TRBJ1-2
clone_size: NA
v_call: TRBV7-9

cdr3_nt: TGTGCCAGCACAAATTTGCAGGGGTACAATGAGCAGTTCTTC
cdr3_aa: CASTNLQGYNEQFF
d_call: NA
j_call: TRBJ2-1
clone_size: NA
v_call: TRBV27

cdr3_nt: TGCAGTGCCCTCCTTGTCGGAGAGCAGTACTTC
cdr3_aa: CSALLVGEQYF
d_call: NA
j_call: TRBJ2-7
clone_size: NA
v_call: TRBV20-1

cdr3_nt: TGCGCCAGCAGCCAAGAGATAGCGGGAGTGTACGAGCAGTACTTC
cdr3_aa: CASSQEIAGVYEQYF
d_call: TRBD2
j_call: TRBJ2-7
clone_size: once
v_call: TRBV4-3

cdr3_nt: TGTGCCAGCAGTCTCATCGGGGCAGTCAATCAGCCCCAGCATTTT
cdr3_aa: CASSLIGAVNQPQHF
d_call: NA
j_call: TRBJ1-5
clone_size: once
v_call: TRBV7-3

cdr3_nt: TGTGCCAGTAGTAACAGACAGGGAAAGGAATTGCCACCCCTCCACTTT
cdr3_aa: CASSNRQGKELPPLHF
d_call: TRBD1
j_call: TRBJ1-6
clone_size: NA
v_call: TRBV19

cdr3_nt: TGTGCCAGCAGTTACCTAGCGGGAGGACCGGGTGAGCAGTTCTTC
cdr3_aa: CASSYLAGGPGEQFF
d_call: TRBD2
j_call: TRBJ2-1
clone_size: NA
v_call: TRBV6-5

cdr3_nt: TGCGCCAGCAGCCAAGAGGGTAGCGGGAGGGCCATTGGCAATGAGCAGTTCTTC
cdr3_aa: CASSQEGSGRAIGNEQFF
d_call: TRBD2
j_call: TRBJ2-1
clone_size: NA
v_call: TRBV4-3

cdr3_nt: TGTGCCAGCAGCCCGGGACAGAATCTTTACGAGCAGTACTTC
cdr3_aa: CASSPGQNLYEQYF
d_call: TRBD1
j_call: TRBJ2-7
clone_size: NA
v_call: TRBV5-4